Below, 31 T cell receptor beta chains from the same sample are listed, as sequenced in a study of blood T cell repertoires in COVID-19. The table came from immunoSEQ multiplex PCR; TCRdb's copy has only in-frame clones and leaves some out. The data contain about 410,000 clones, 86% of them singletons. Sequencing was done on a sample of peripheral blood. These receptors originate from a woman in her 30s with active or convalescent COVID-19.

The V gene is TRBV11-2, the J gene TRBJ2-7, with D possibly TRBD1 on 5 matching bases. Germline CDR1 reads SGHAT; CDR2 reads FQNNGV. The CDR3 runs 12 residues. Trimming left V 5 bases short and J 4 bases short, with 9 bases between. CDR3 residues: CASSPTVYEQYF. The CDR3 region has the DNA TGTGCCAGCAGCCCGACAGTTTACGAGCAGTACTTC. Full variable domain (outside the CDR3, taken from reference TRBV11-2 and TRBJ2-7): EAGVAQSPRYKIIEKRQSVAFWCNPISGHATLYWYQQILGQGPKLLIQFQNNGVVDDSQLPKDRFSAERLKGVDSTLKIQPAKLEDSAVYLCASSPTVYEQYFGPGTRLTVT.

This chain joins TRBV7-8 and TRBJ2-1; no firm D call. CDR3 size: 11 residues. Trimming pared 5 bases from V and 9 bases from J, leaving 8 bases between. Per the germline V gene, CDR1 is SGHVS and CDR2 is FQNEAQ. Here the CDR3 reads CASSLSGEQFF. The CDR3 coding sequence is TGTGCCAGCAGCCTTTCGGGTGAGCAGTTCTTC.

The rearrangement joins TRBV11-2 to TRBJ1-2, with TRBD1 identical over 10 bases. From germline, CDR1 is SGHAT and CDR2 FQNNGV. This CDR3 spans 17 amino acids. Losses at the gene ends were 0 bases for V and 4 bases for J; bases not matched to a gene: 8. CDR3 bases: TGTGCCAGCAGCTTAGATATAGGACAGGGGGTATCCTATGGCTACACCTTC. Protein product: CASSLDIGQGVSYGYTF.

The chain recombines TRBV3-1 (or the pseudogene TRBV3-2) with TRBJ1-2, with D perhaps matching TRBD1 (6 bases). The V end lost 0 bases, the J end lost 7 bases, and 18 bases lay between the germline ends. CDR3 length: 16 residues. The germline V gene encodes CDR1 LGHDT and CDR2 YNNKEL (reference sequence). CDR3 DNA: TGTGCCAGCAGCCAAGATCGGCCTCAGGGGTGGGGTGGCTACACCTTC. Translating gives CASSQDRPQGWGGYTF.

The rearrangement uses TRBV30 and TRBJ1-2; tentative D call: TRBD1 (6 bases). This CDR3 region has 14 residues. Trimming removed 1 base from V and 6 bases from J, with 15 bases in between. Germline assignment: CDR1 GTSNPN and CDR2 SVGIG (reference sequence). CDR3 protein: CAWSADQGRDGYTF. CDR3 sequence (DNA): TGTGCCTGGAGTGCAGACCAGGGGAGAGATGGCTACACCTTC. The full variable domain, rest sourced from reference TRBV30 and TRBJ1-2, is SQTIHQWPATLVQPVGSPLSLECTVEGTSNPNLYWYRQAAGRGLQLLFYSVGIGQISSEVPQNLSASRPQDRQFILSSKKLLLSDSGFYLCAWSADQGRDGYTFGSGTRLTVV.

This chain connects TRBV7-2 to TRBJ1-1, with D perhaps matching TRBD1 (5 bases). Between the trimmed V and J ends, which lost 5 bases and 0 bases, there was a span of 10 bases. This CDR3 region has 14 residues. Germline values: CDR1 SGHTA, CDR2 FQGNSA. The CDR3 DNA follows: TGTGCCAGCAGCCCCAGGGAAATGAACACTGAAGCTTTCTTT. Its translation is CASSPREMNTEAFF.

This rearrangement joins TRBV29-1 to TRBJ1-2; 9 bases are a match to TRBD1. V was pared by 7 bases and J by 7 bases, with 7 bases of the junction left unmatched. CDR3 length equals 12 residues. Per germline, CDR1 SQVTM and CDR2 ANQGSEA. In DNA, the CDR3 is TGCAGCGGCCGACAGGGGGAGGGTGGCTACACCTTC. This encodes CSGRQGEGGYTF.

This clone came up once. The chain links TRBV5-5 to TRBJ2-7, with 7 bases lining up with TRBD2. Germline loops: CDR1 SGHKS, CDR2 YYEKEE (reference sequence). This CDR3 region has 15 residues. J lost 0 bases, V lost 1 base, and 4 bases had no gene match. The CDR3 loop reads CASSLSGVSSYEQYF. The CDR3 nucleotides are TGTGCCAGCAGCTTGAGCGGGGTCTCCTCCTACGAGCAGTACTTC.

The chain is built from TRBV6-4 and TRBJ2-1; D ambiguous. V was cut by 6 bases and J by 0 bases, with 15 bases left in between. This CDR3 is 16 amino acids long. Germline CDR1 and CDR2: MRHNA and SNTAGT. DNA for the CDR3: TGTGCCAGCAGCCCACTCCCCCACAGCTCCTACAATGAGCAGTTCTTC. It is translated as CASSPLPHSSYNEQFF.

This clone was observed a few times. The CDR3 region is CASQGAADNEQFF. CDR3 sequence (DNA): TGTGCCAGCCAGGGGGCGGCGGACAATGAGCAGTTCTTC. V usage is TRBV11-3 and J usage is TRBJ2-1; 8 bases are a match to TRBD1. The V gene end was trimmed by 8 bases and the J gene end by 5 bases; junction bases not matched to a gene: 5. The germline CDR1 and CDR2 sequences are SGHNT and YENEEA. The CDR3 spans 13 residues.

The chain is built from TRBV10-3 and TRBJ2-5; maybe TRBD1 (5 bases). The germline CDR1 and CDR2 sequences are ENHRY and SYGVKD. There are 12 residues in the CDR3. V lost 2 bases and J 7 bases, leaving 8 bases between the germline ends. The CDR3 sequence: CAISEGARTQYF. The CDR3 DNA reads TGTGCCATCAGTGAGGGGGCTCGGACCCAGTACTTC.

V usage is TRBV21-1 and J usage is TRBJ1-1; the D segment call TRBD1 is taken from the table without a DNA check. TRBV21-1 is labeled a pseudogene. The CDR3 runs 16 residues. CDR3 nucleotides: TGTGCCAGCAGCCCGCCTAAATGGACAGTGAACACTGAAGCTTTCTTT. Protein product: CASSPPKWTVNTEAFF.

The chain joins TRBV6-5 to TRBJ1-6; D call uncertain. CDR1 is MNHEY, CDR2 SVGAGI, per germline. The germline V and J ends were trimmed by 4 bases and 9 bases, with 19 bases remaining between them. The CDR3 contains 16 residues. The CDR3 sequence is CASSSIGALRGSPLHF. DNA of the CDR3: TGTGCCAGCAGTTCCATCGGAGCGCTCCGGGGTTCACCCCTCCACTTT.

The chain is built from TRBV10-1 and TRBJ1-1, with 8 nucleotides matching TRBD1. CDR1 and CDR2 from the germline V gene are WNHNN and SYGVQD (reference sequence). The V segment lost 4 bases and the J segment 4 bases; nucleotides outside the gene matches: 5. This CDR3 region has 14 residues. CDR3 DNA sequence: TGCGCCAGCAGTGCGGACAGGGAGGGCACTGAAGCTTTCTTT. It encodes CASSADREGTEAFF.

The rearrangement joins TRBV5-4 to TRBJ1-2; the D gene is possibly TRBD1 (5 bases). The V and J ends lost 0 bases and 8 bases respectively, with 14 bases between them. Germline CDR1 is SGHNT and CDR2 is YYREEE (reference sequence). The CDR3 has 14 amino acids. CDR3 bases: TGTGCCAGCAGCTTGGCCCCAGGGCCTCAGGGCTACACCTTC. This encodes CASSLAPGPQGYTF.

The CDR3 region has the DNA TGTGCCAGCAGTCGGCCCCCACAGGGACCCGGGGAGCTGTTTTTT. It specifies CASSRPPQGPGELFF. The chain is built from TRBV6-5 and TRBJ2-2; D perhaps matches TRBD1 (6 bases). Germline CDR1 MNHEY, CDR2 SVGAGI. CDR3 length equals 15 residues. Trimming pared 5 bases from V and 6 bases from J, leaving 16 bases between.

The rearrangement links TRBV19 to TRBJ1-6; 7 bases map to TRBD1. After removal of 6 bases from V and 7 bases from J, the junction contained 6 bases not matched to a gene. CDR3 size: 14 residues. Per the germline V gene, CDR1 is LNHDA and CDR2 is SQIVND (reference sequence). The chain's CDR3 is CASSTTGKNSPLHF. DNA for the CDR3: TGTGCCAGTAGCACGACAGGGAAAAATTCACCCCTCCACTTT. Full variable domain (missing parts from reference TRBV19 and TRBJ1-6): DGGITQSPKYLFRKEGQNVTLSCEQNLNHDAMYWYRQDPGQGLRLIYYSQIVNDFQKGDIAEGYSVSREKKESFPLTVTSAQKNPTAFYLCASSTTGKNSPLHFGNGTRLTVT.

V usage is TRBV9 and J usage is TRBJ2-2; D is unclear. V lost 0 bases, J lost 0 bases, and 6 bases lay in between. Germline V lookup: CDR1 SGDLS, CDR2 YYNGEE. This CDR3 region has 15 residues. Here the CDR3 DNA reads TGTGCCAGCAGCGTAGGGGCAGCGAACACCGGGGAGCTGTTTTTT. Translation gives CASSVGAANTGELFF. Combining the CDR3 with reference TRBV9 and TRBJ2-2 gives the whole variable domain DSGVTQTPKHLITATGQRVTLRCSPRSGDLSVYWYQQSLDQGLQFLIQYYNGEERAKGNILERFSAQQFPDLHSELNLSSLELGDSALYFCASSVGAANTGELFFGEGSRLTVL.

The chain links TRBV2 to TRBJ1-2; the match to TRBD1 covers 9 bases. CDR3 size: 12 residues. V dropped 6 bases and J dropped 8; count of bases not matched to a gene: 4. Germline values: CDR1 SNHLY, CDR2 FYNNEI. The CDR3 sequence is CASRTGGYGYTF. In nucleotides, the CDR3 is TGTGCCAGCAGAACAGGGGGCTACGGCTACACCTTC.

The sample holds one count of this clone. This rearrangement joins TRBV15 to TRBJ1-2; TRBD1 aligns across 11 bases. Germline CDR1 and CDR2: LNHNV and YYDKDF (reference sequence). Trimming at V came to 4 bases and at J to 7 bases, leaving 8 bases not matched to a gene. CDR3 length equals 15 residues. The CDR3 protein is CATSISRDRGIGYTF. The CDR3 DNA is TGTGCCACCAGCATATCCCGGGACAGGGGGATTGGCTACACCTTC. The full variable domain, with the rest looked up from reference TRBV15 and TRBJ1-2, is DAMVIQNPRYQVTQFGKPVTLSCSQTLNHNVMYWYQQKSSQAPKLLFHYYDKDFNNEADTPDNFQSRRPNTSFCFLDIRSPGLGDTAMYLCATSISRDRGIGYTFGSGTRLTVV.

The CDR3 coding sequence is TGCAGCATCAGCTCCCCAGGCTCTGGAAACACCATATATTTT. This sequence encodes CSISSPGSGNTIYF. This chain links TRBV29-1 with TRBJ1-3, with D hard to call. There are 14 residues in the CDR3. Germline CDR1 SQVTM, CDR2 ANQGSEA. With 8 bases removed from V and 0 bases from J, the gap between germline ends came to 14 bases.

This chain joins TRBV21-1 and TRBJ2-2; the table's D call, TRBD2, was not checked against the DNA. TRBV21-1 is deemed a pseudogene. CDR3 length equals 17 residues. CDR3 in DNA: TGTGCCAGCAGACTTCTGGAGGGAGGGCCGGACACCGGGGAGCTGTTTTTT. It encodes CASRLLEGGPDTGELFF.

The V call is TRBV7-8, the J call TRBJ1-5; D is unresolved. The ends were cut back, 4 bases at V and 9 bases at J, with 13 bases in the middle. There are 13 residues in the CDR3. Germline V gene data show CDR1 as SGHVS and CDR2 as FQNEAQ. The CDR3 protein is CASSYDTEWPQHF. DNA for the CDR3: TGTGCCAGCAGCTATGACACGGAATGGCCCCAGCATTTT.

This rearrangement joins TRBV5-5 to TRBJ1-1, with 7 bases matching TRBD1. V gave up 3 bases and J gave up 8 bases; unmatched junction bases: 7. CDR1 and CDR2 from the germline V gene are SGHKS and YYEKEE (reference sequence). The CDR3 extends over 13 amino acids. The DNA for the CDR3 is TGTGCCAGCAGCTGGGGGACAGAAACAGAAGCTTTCTTT. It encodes CASSWGTETEAFF.

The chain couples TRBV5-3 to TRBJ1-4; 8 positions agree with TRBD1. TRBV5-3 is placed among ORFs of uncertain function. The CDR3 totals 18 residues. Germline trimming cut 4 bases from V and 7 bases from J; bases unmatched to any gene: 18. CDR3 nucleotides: TGTGCCAGAAGCCCGGGGATGGACAGGGAGCGCACAGGTGAAAAACTGTTTTTT. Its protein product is CARSPGMDRERTGEKLFF.

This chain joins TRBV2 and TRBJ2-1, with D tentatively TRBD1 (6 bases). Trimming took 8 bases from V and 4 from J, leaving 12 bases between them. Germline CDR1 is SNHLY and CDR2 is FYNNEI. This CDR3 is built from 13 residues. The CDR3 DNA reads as TGTGCCAGCTCTACCACAGGGTACAATGAGCAGTTCTTC. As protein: CASSTTGYNEQFF.

Here the CDR3 DNA reads TGTGCCAGTAGTAGACCCCTCACGGGGGGAAGTAACTATGGCTACACCTTC. This encodes CASSRPLTGGSNYGYTF. The rearrangement uses TRBV19 and TRBJ1-2, with D perhaps TRBD1 (5 bases). V lost 4 bases, J lost 1 base, and 19 bases lay in between. The CDR3 spans 17 residues. Germline CDR1 and CDR2: LNHDA and SQIVND (reference sequence).

CDR3 DNA sequence: TGTGCCAGCAGCTTTGAGGGAGTCTATGGCTACACCTTC. Amino acids: CASSFEGVYGYTF. The chain employs TRBV11-2 and TRBJ1-2; D is undetermined. Per the germline V gene, CDR1 is SGHAT and CDR2 is FQNNGV. Trimming took 3 bases from V and 4 from J, leaving 9 bases between them. The CDR3 has 13 amino acids.

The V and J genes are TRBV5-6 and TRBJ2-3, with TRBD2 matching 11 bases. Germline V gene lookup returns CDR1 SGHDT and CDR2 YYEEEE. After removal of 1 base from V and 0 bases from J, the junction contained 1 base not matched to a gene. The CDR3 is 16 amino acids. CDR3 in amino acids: CASSLRLAGSTDTQYF. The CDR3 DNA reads TGTGCCAGCAGCTTGAGACTAGCGGGGAGCACAGATACGCAGTATTTT.

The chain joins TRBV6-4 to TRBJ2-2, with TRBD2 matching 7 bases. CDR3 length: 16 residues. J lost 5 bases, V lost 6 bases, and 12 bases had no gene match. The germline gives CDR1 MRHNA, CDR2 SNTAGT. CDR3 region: CASSGTPGGITGELFF. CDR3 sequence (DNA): TGTGCCAGCAGCGGCACCCCGGGAGGAATAACCGGGGAGCTGTTTTTT.

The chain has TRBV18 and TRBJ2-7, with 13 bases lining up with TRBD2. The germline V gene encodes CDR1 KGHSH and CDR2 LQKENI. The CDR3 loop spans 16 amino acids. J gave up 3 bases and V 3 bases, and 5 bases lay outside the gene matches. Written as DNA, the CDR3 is TGTGCCAGCTCACCTTCCGGGACTAGCGGGAACTACGAGCAGTACTTC. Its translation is CASSPSGTSGNYEQYF.